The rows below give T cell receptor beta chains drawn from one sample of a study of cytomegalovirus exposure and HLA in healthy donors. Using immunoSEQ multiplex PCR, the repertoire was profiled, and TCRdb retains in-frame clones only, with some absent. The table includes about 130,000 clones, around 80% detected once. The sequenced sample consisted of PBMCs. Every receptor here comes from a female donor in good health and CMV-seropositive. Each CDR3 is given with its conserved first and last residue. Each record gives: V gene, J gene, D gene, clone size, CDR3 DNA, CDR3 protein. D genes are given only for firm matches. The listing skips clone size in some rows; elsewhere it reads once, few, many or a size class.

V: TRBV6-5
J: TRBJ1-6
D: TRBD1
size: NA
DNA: TGTGCCAGCAGGACTGCCGGGACAGGGAATTCACCCCTCCACTTT
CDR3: CASRTAGTGNSPLHF

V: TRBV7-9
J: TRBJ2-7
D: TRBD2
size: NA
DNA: TGTGCCAGCAGCTTAGTGGCGGGGGTACCGTACTTC
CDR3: CASSLVAGVPYF

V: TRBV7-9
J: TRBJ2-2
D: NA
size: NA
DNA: TGTGCCAGCAGCTTAGGGTCGGGGTCCACCGGGGAGCTGTTTTTT
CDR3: CASSLGSGSTGELFF

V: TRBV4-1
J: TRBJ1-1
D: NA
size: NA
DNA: TGCGCCAGCAGCCGTACAGGGAGTATGAACACTGAAGCTTTCTTT
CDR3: CASSRTGSMNTEAFF

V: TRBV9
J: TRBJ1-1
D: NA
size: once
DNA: TGTGCCAGCAGCGTGGAGGTCGGCACTGAAGCTTTCTTT
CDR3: CASSVEVGTEAFF

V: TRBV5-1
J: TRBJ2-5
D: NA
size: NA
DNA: TGCGCCAGCAGCCCACCATCAGGAAACCAAGAGACCCAGTACTTC
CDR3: CASSPPSGNQETQYF

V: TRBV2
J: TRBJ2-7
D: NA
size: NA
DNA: TGTGCCAGCAGTGCCGACAGGTCCTACGAGCAGTACTTC
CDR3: CASSADRSYEQYF

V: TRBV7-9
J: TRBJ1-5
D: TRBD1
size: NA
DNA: TGTTCCAGCAGCTCTACCGGACAGGGGTACAATCAGCCCCAGCATTTT
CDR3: CSSSSTGQGYNQPQHF

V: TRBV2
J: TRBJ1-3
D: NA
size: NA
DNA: TGTGCCAGCAGCTCCAGGGAATTGGGCTCTGGAAACACCATATATTTT
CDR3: CASSSRELGSGNTIYF

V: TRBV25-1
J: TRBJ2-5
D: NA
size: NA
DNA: TGTGCCAGCAGTGCACTTGACAGGTACCAAGAGACCCAGTACTTC
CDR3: CASSALDRYQETQYF

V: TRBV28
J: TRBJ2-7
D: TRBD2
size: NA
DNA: TGTGCCAGCAGGGGAGCGGGGGCCAACACCTACGAGCAGTACTTC
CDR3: CASRGAGANTYEQYF

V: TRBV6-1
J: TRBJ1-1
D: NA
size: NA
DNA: TGTGCCAGCAGACAGGATTTTGAAGCTTTCTTT
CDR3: CASRQDFEAFF